The 10 T cell receptor beta chains below were found in one sample sequenced in a study of T cell responses to AZD1222 COVID-19 vaccine. Some clones are missing from TCRdb's copy, which holds only in-frame ones; the method was immunoSEQ multiplex PCR. The profile shows 65,000 to 90,000 clones, roughly 88% of them singletons. This specimen was peripheral blood, taken on day 0 of AZD1222 vaccination. These receptors all stem from an adult in good health.

The chain recombines TRBV9 with TRBJ2-2; no definite D call. Trimming removed 4 bases at V and 3 bases at J, with 10 bases between. The CDR3 consists of 14 residues. Germline CDR1 is SGDLS and CDR2 is YYNGEE. In nucleotides, the CDR3 is TGTGCCAGCAGCTCCCACTGGGACACCGGGGAGCTGTTTTTT. Protein sequence: CASSSHWDTGELFF.

This rearrangement joins TRBV6-1 to TRBJ2-1; 13 bases are a match to TRBD2. The V gene's germline CDR1 is MNHNS and CDR2 SASEGT. The CDR3 runs to 15 residues. V gave up 0 bases and J gave up 14 bases; unmatched junction bases: 7. The CDR3, as DNA: TGTGCCAGCAGTGAAGCGAGGGGACTAGCGGGAAACGAGTTCTTC. Translated, it gives CASSEARGLAGNEFF.

V is TRBV4-1 and J is TRBJ1-6; 8 bases map to TRBD1. Germline assignment: CDR1 MGHRA and CDR2 YSYEKL. Trimming took 1 base from V and 7 from J; bases not matched to a gene: 12. This CDR3 spans 18 amino acids. The CDR3 DNA follows: TGCGCCAGCAGCCAAGGGGACAGGTTTCTCGACGAGAATTCACCCCTCCACTTT. Encoded protein: CASSQGDRFLDENSPLHF.

The V and J genes are TRBV27 and TRBJ1-6; unclear D gene. Trimming took 3 bases from V and 6 from J, leaving 15 bases between them. From germline, CDR1 is MNHEY and CDR2 SMNVEV (reference sequence). CDR3 size: 16 residues. CDR3 nucleotides: TGTGCCAGCAGTTTCTATTCGGCAAGGACTAATTCACCCCTCCACTTT. Protein sequence: CASSFYSARTNSPLHF.

V is TRBV7-2 and J is TRBJ2-3, with a weak D call TRBD2 (6 bases). Trimming took 1 base from V and 0 from J, leaving 11 bases between them. The CDR3 runs 16 residues. From germline, CDR1 is SGHTA and CDR2 FQGNSA. CDR3 sequence (DNA): TGTGCCAGCAGCTTAGACGTAGGGACTAGCACAGATACGCAGTATTTT. Amino acids: CASSLDVGTSTDTQYF.

In this sample, this clone turned up a few times. The chain links TRBV19 to TRBJ2-5, with TRBD2 as a possible D gene (6 bases). Germline V gene sequence: CDR1 LNHDA, CDR2 SQIVND (reference sequence). This CDR3 is 15 amino acids long. V was trimmed by 6 bases and J by 2 bases, leaving 16 bases between them. The CDR3 protein is CASSAASALQETQYF. DNA of the CDR3: TGTGCCAGTAGCGCTGCTAGCGCGCTTCAAGAGACCCAGTACTTC.

The rearrangement joins TRBV24-1 to TRBJ2-3; D unresolved. The length of the CDR3 is 17 residues. Germline CDR1 is KGHDR and CDR2 is SFDVKD. Trimming shortened V by 1 base and J by 1 base, and 14 bases separated the two germline ends. The CDR3 region is CATSDFGRSLRTDTQYF. The CDR3 DNA reads as TGTGCCACCAGTGATTTCGGCAGGTCCCTCCGCACAGATACGCAGTATTTT.

V is TRBV30 and J is TRBJ2-3; unclear D gene. V was cut by 8 bases and J by 5 bases, with 20 bases left in between. The CDR3 extends over 14 amino acids. Germline lookup yields CDR1 GTSNPN and CDR2 SVGIG (reference sequence). CDR3 in DNA: TGTGCCCTCAGAAAAGCAGGTAGCCAAGATACGCAGTATTTT. It yields the protein CALRKAGSQDTQYF.

The chain combines TRBV2 with TRBJ2-1, with 12 bases matching TRBD2. The CDR3 sequence is 15 residues long. After removal of 8 bases from V and 2 bases from J, the junction contained 4 bases not matched to a gene. The germline CDR1 and CDR2 sequences are SNHLY and FYNNEI. The CDR3 protein is CASAGLAGPYNEQFF. CDR3 nucleotides: TGTGCCAGCGCAGGACTAGCGGGACCCTACAATGAGCAGTTCTTC.

The chain couples TRBV10-2 to TRBJ2-1; possible D gene TRBD1, 7 bases. Trimming took off 2 bases at V and 8 bases at J, with 16 bases between the two ends. There are 15 residues in the CDR3. Germline CDR1 is WSHSY and CDR2 is SAAADI. The CDR3 region has the DNA TGCGCCAGCAGTGAGACGGAGGGGGCGGGCGATGAGCAGTTCTTC. This translates into CASSETEGAGDEQFF.